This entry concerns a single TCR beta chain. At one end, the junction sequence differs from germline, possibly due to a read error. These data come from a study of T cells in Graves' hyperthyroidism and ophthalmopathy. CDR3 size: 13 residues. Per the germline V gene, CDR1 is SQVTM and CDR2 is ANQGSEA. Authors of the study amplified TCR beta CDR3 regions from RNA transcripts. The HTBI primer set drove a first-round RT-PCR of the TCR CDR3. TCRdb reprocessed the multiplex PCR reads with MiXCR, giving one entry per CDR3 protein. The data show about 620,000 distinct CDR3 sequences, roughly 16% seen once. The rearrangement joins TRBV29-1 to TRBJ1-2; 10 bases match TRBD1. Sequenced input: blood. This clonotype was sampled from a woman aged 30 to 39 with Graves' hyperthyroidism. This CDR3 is CSVDGQGDYGCTF. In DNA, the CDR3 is TGCAGCGTTGATGGACAGGGGGATTATGGCTGCACCTTC.